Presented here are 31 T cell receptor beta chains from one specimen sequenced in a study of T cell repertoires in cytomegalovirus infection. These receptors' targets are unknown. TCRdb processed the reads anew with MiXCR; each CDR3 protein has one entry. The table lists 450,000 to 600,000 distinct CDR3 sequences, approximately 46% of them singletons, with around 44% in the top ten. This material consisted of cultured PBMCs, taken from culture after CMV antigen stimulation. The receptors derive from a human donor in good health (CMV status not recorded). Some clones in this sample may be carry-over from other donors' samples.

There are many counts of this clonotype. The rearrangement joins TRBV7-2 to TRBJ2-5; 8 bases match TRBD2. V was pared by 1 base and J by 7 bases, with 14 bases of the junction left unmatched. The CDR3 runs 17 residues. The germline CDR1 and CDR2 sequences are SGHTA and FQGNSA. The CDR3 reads CASSLDSAGGQVGTQYF. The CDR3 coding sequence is TGTGCCAGCAGCTTAGATTCGGCGGGGGGCCAGGTGGGGACCCAGTACTTC.

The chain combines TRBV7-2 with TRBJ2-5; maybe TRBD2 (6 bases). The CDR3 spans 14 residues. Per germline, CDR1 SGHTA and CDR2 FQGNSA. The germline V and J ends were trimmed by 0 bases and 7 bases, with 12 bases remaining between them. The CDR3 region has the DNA TGTGCCAGCAGCTTAGCCCGGGGGTCGGGGACCCAGTACTTC. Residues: CASSLARGSGTQYF.

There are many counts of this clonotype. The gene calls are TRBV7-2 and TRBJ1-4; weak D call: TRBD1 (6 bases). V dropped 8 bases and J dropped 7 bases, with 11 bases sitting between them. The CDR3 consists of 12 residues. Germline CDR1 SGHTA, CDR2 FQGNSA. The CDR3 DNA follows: TGTGCCAGCGGTGGGGGGCCTGAAAAACTGTTTTTT. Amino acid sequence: CASGGGPEKLFF.

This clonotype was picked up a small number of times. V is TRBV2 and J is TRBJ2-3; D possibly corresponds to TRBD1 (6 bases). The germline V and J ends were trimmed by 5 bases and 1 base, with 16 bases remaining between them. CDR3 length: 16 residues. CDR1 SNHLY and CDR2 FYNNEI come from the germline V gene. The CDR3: CASSWRQDSGTDTQYF. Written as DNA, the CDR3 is TGTGCCAGCAGTTGGAGACAGGACAGCGGCACAGATACGCAGTATTTT.

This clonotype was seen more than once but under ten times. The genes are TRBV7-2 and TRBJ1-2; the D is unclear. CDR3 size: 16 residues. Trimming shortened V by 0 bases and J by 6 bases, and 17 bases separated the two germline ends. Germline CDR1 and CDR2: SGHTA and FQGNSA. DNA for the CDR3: TGTGCCAGCAGCTTAGCTGTCGTTTGGGCGGGTAATGGCTACACCTTC. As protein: CASSLAVVWAGNGYTF.

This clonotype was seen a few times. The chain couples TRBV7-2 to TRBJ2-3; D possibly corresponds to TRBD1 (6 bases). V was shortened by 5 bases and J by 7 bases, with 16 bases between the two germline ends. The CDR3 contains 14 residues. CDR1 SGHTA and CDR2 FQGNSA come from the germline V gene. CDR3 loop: CASSPIGQRNTQYF. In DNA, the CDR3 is TGTGCCAGCAGCCCAATCGGACAGCGAAATACGCAGTATTTT.

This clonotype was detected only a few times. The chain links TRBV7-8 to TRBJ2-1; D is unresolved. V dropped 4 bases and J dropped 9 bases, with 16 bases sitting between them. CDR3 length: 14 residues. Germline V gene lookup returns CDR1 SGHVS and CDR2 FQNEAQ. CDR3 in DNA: TGTGCCAGCAGCTCCCCGTTGAAATCTCCTGAGCAGTTCTTC. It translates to CASSSPLKSPEQFF.

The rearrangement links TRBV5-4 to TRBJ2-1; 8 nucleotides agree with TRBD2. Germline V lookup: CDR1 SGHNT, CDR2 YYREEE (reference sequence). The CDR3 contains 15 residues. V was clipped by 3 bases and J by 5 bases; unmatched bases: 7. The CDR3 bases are TGTGCCAGCAGCTCACTAGCGGCCGTTGACAATGAGCAGTTCTTC. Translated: CASSSLAAVDNEQFF.

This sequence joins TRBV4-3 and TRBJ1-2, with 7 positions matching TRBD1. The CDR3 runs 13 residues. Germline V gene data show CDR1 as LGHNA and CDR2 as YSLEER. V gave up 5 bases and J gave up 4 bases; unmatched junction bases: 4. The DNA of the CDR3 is TGCGCCAGCAGCTTAGACAGGGCCTATGGCTACACCTTC. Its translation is CASSLDRAYGYTF.

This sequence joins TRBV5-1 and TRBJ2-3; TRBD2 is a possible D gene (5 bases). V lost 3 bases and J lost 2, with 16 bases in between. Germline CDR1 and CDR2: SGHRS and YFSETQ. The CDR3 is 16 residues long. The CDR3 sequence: CASSSGNSGFTDTQYF. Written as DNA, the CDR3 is TGCGCCAGCAGCTCGGGGAACAGCGGATTCACAGATACGCAGTATTTT.

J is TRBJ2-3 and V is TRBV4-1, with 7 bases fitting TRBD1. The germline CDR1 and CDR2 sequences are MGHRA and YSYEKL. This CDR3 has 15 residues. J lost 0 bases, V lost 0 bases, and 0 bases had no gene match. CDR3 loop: CASSQEGQSTDTQYF. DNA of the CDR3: TGCGCCAGCAGCCAAGAGGGACAGAGCACAGATACGCAGTATTTT.

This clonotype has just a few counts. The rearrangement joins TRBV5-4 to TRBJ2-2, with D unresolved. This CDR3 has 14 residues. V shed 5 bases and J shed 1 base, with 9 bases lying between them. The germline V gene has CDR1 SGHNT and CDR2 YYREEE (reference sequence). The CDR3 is CASSPVGNTGELFF. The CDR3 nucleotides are TGTGCCAGCAGTCCAGTAGGGAACACCGGGGAGCTGTTTTTT.

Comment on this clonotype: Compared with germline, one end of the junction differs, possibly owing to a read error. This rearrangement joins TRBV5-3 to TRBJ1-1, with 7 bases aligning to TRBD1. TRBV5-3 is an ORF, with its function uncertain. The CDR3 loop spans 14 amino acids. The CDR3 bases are TGTGCCAGCAGCTCTGTACAGGGGCGAGGGGAAGCTTTCTTT. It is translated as CASSSVQGRGEAFF.

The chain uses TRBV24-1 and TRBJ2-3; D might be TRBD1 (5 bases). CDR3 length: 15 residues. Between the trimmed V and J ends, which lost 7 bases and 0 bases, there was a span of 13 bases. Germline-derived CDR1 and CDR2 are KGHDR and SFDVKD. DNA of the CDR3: TGTGCCACCAGGGGAAAGGGGCTGAGCACAGATACGCAGTATTTT. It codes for CATRGKGLSTDTQYF.

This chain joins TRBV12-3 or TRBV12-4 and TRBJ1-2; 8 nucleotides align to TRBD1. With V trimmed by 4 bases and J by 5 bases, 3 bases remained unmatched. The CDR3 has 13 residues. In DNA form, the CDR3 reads TGTGCCAGCAGTTGGGACAGGTGGTATGGCTACACCTTC. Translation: CASSWDRWYGYTF.

CDR3 sequence (DNA): TGTGCCTGGAGTGTGCAGCCCGCCGTCGGGGAGCTGTTTTTT. Amino acid sequence: CAWSVQPAVGELFF. The rearrangement joins TRBV30 to TRBJ2-2; no definite D call. This CDR3 contains 14 residues. V lost 0 bases and J 7 bases, leaving 12 bases between the germline ends. Germline V gives CDR1 GTSNPN, CDR2 SVGIG (reference sequence).

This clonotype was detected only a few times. The CDR3 reads CASSYSGLLNQPQHF. CDR3 bases: TGTGCCAGCAGTTACTCCGGACTCCTCAATCAGCCCCAGCATTTT. The chain has TRBV6-6 and TRBJ1-5, with D unresolved. This CDR3 comprises 15 residues. In germline, CDR1 is MNHNY, CDR2 SVGAGI (reference sequence). The V end was cut by 0 bases, the J end by 3 bases, with 9 bases between.

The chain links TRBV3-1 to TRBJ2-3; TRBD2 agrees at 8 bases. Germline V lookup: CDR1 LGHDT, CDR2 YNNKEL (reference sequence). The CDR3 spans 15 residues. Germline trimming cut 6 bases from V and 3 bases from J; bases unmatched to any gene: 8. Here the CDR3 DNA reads TGTGCCAGCAGTCTTAGCGGGGTCTTAACAGATACGCAGTATTTT. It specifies CASSLSGVLTDTQYF.

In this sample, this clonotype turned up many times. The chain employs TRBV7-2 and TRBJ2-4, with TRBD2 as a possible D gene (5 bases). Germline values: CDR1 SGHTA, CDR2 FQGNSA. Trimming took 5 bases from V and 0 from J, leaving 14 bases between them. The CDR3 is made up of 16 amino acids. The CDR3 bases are TGTGCCAGCAGCCCCGGAGGCGGATTAGCCAAAAACATTCAGTACTTC. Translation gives CASSPGGGLAKNIQYF.

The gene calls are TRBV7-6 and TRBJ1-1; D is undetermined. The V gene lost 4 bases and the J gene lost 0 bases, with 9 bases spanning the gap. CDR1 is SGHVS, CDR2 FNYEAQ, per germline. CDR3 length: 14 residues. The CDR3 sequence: CASSSWALNTEAFF. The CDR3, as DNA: TGTGCCAGCAGCTCCTGGGCCTTGAACACTGAAGCTTTCTTT.

CDR3 in DNA: TGCAGTGCTAGAGCGGCGCACTATAATTCACCCCTCCACTTT. Its translation: CSARAAHYNSPLHF. The gene calls are TRBV20-1 and TRBJ1-6; D gene ambiguous. V was cut by 1 base and J by 3 bases, with 7 bases left in between. The germline V gene encodes CDR1 DFQATT and CDR2 SNEGSKA (reference sequence). The CDR3 sequence is 14 residues long.

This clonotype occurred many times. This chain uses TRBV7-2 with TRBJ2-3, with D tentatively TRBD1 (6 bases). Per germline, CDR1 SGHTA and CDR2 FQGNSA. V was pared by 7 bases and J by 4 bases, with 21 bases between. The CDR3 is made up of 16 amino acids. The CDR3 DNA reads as TGTGCCAGCACACGACAGGCAGGGGTATGGGCAGATACGCAGTATTTT. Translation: CASTRQAGVWADTQYF.

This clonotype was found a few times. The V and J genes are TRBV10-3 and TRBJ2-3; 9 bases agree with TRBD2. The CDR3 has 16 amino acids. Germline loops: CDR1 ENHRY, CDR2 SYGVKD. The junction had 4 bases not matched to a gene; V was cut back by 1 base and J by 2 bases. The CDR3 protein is CAISEFAGGLTDTQYF. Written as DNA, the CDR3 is TGTGCCATCAGTGAGTTTGCGGGGGGGCTCACAGATACGCAGTATTTT.

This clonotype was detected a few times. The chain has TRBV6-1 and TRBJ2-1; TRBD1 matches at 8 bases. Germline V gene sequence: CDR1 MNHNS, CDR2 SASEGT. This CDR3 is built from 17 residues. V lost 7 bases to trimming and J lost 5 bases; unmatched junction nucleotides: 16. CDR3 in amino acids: CASTKGAGQGGHNEQFF. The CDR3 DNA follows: TGTGCCAGCACAAAAGGGGCCGGACAGGGTGGACACAATGAGCAGTTCTTC.

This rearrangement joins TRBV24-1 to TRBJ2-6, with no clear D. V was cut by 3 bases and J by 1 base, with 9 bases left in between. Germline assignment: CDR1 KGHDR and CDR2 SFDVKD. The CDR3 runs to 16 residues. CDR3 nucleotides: TGTGCCACCAGTGATCCTAGGGTTTCTGGGGCCAACGTCCTGACTTTC. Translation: CATSDPRVSGANVLTF.

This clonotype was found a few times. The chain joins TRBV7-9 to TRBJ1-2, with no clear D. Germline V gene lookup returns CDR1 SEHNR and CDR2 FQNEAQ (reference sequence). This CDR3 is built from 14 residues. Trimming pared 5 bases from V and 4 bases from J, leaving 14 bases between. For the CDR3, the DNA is TGTGCCAGCAGCCCCCCTGGTTTCGGCTATGGCTACACCTTC. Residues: CASSPPGFGYGYTF. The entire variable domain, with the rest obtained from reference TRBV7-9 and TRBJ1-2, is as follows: DTGVSQNPRHKITKRGQNVTFRCDPISEHNRLYWYRQTLGQGPEFLTYFQNEAQLEKSRLLSDRFSAERPKGSFSTLEIQRTEQGDSAMYLCASSPPGFGYGYTFGSGTRLTVV.

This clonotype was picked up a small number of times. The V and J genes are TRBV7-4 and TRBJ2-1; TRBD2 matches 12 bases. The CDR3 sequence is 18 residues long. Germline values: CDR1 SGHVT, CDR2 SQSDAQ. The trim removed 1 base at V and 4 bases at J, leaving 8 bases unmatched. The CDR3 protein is CASSLGLAGGLGYNEQFF. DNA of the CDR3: TGTGCCAGCAGCTTAGGGCTAGCGGGAGGGCTTGGGTACAATGAGCAGTTCTTC. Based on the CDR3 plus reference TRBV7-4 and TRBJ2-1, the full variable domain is GAGVSQSPRYKVAKRGRDVALRCDSISGHVTLYWYRQTLGQGSEVLTYSQSDAQRDKSGRPSGRFSAERPERSVSTLKIQRTEQGDSAVYLCASSLGLAGGLGYNEQFFGPGTRLTVL.

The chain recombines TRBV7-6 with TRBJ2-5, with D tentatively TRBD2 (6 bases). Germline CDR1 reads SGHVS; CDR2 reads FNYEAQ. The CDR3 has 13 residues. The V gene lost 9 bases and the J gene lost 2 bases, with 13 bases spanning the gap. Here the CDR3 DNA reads TGTGCCAGTTTACTAGCAGGTCAAGAGACCCAGTACTTC. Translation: CASLLAGQETQYF. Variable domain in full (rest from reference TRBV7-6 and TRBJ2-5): GAGVSQSPRYKVTKRGQDVALRCDPISGHVSLYWYRQALGQGPEFLTYFNYEAQQDKSGLPNDRFSAERPEGSISTLTIQRTEQRDSAMYRCASLLAGQETQYFGPGTRLLVL.

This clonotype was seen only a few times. The CDR3 coding sequence is TGTGCCAGCCTGAGTCGAGGGATTAATTCACCCCTCCACTTT. Translated: CASLSRGINSPLHF. The V and J genes are TRBV28 and TRBJ1-6; D gene ambiguous. CDR1 is MDHEN, CDR2 SYDVKM, per germline. V was pared by 8 bases and J by 6 bases, with 14 bases between. This CDR3 spans 14 amino acids.

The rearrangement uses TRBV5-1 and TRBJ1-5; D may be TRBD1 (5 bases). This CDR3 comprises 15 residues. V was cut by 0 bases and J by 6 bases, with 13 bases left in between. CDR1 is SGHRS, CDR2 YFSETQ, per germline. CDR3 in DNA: TGCGCCAGCAGCTTGGCCGCAGGGATGGGTCAGCCCCAGCATTTT. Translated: CASSLAAGMGQPQHF.

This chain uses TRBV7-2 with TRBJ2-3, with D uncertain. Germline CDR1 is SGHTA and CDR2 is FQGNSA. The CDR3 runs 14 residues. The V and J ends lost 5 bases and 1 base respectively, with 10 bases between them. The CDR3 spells CASSPTRGTDTQYF. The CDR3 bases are TGTGCCAGCAGCCCCACTCGAGGCACAGATACGCAGTATTTT.